This TCR beta chain came from a study of Ad26.COV2.S vaccination and SARS-CoV-2 variants. Sequencing used immunoSEQ multiplex PCR; TCRdb keeps in-frame clones, though not all of them. This table holds hundreds of thousands of clones, roughly 90% found once. Regarding treatment: around 19 received Ad26.COV2.S at low or high dose, single or two shots; about 5 received placebo; per-sample allocation not given. On day 63 after the first injection, vaccine and placebo recipients gave samples. The CDR3 contains 14 residues. The germline gives CDR1 SGDLS, CDR2 YYNGEE. V lost 3 bases to trimming and J lost 9 bases; unmatched junction nucleotides: 4. A single count supports this clone.

The V gene is TRBV9, the J gene TRBJ1-6, with 9 bases identical to TRBD1. This TCR was recovered from a person between 18 and 65 years old who received the Ad26.COV2.S COVID-19 vaccine or a placebo. The sample consisted of peripheral blood, taken in a trial of Ad26.COV2.S vaccine versus placebo. CDR3 region: CASSEGTGLSPLHF. The CDR3, as DNA: TGTGCCAGCAGCGAAGGGACAGGGCTTTCACCCCTCCACTTT.